These T cell receptor beta chains were read from a single sample in a study of T cell responses to AZD1222 COVID-19 vaccine. Only in-frame clones appear in the TCRdb table, and some are missing; sequencing was by immunoSEQ multiplex PCR. The sample lists about 120,000 clones; 88% were seen once. The specimen was peripheral blood, collected on day 0 of AZD1222 vaccination. Receptors originate from an adult in good health. CDR3s include the opening cysteine and the closing phenylalanine or tryptophan.

TRBJ1-4,TRBV30,15,CAWSLPGTGQRKLFF
TRBJ1-6,TRBV29-1,12,CIPKDGIRPLHF
TRBJ2-7,TRBV2,11,CAIRGRGEQYF
TRBJ1-2,TRBV5-1,15,CASSWGGRSNYGYTF
TRBJ2-2,TRBV7-9,14,CASSPNSNTGELFF
TRBJ2-2,TRBV28,15,CASLGWLADTGELFF
TRBJ2-3,TRBV7-2,15,CASSSRRTLRDTQYF
TRBJ2-5,TRBV2,15,CASRGLAGEMETQYF
TRBJ1-1,TRBV29-1,15,CSVAGPLGANTEAFF
TRBJ2-1,TRBV5-1,15,CASSLDPGARDEQFF
TRBJ1-6,TRBV3-1/TRBV3-2,14,CASSQTGYNSPLHF
TRBJ1-5,TRBV15,15,CATSRPPVGNQPQHF
TRBJ1-4,TRBV30,13,CACRRLGREKLFF
TRBJ1-2,TRBV16,17,CASSQQQGPTVGYGYTF
TRBJ2-6,TRBV5-8,15,CASSLGNSGANVLTF
TRBJ2-5,TRBV7-2,15,CASSPGLAPTETQYF
TRBJ1-1,TRBV10-3,15,CATRETGVGNTEAFF
TRBJ1-4,TRBV5-5,14,CASSTGTSNEKLFF
TRBJ2-3,TRBV6-5,11,CASSSTDTQYF
TRBJ1-6,TRBV6-5,15,CASSYSGPENSPLHF
TRBJ2-3,TRBV5-6,11,CASRRGFNLNF
TRBJ2-3,TRBV6-4,14,CASSLTSSVPAQYF
TRBJ1-4,TRBV6-1,16,CASSENRAGDNEKLFF
TRBJ1-1,TRBV19,14,CASSIAGAGTEAFF
TRBJ1-1,TRBV18,15,CASSQRTGSNTEAFF
TRBJ1-5,TRBV19,13,CASSIWIRQPQHF